Included here is one TCR beta chain sequence, with context. This record belongs to a study of early T cells in non-severe SARS-CoV-2 infection. On the study more broadly: It was bulk RNA from unsorted whole blood that was sequenced, and the chains were unpaired.

TCRdb fed the 5' RACE reads into MiXCR, producing one record per CDR3 protein. This table has 60,000 or so distinct CDR3 sequences, about 8.9% appearing once. Trimming took 6 bases from V and 1 from J, leaving 13 bases between them. The CDR3 has 14 residues. Germline-derived CDR1 and CDR2 are LGHNA and YSLEER. The source is an adult who was a healthcare worker with PCR-confirmed SARS-CoV-2 infection or an uninfected control (not recorded which). Specimen: whole blood. V and J are TRBV4-3 and TRBJ2-7; D uncertain. Here the CDR3 reads CASRPGLGSYEQYF. The CDR3 DNA sequence: TGCGCCAGCAGGCCTGGTCTAGGTTCCTACGAGCAGTACTTC.